Listed here are 17 T cell receptor beta chains from one sample, sequenced in a study of relationships among human T cell subsets. From pooled CD4+ and CD8+ T cells, anti-CD45RA microbeads isolated naive plus transitional cells. The T cell receptor alpha and beta CDR3 regions were amplified from mRNA by semiquantitative ARM-PCR. In ARM-PCR, communal superprimers followed tagged nested gene-specific primers for exponential amplification. Each CDR3 protein is one row after TCRdb ran MiXCR on the multiplex PCR reads. The sample includes some 7,000 distinct CDR3 sequences, around 64% seen only once; the top ten take roughly 52%. Sequences were obtained from naive and transitional (CD45RA+) T cells sorted from blood. The receptors were gathered from a man in his forties in good health.

The V call is TRBV14, the J call TRBJ2-7; 9 bases map to TRBD1. Germline V lookup: CDR1 SGHDN, CDR2 FVKESK. This CDR3 has 14 residues. V lost 5 bases to trimming and J lost 3 bases; unmatched junction nucleotides: 5. CDR3 in amino acids: CASSIGTGSYEQYF. For the CDR3, the DNA is TGTGCCAGCAGCATCGGGACAGGGAGCTACGAGCAGTACTTC.

This chain uses TRBV27 with TRBJ2-5; the match to TRBD2 covers 8 bases. Germline V lookup: CDR1 MNHEY, CDR2 SMNVEV (reference sequence). V dropped 5 bases and J dropped 2; count of bases not matched to a gene: 10. CDR3 size: 16 residues. The DNA of the CDR3 is TGTGCCAGCAGTCCTCGCGGGCGGGGGGAACAAGAGACCCAGTACTTC. This codes for CASSPRGRGEQETQYF.

In DNA, the CDR3 is TGCAGTGCTCCAGGCGGAACAGGGAGGTCAGATACGCAGTATTTT. Its translation: CSAPGGTGRSDTQYF. V usage is TRBV20-1 and J usage is TRBJ2-3; tentatively, D is TRBD1 or TRBD2 (6 bases each). CDR1 is DFQATT, CDR2 SNEGSKA, per germline (reference sequence). V was pared by 5 bases and J by 4 bases, with 19 bases between. This CDR3 contains 15 residues.

The J gene is TRBJ1-5, the V gene TRBV4-1; D is unclear. Per germline, CDR1 MGHRA and CDR2 YSYEKL. This CDR3 spans 15 amino acids. Trimming stripped 0 bases from V and 6 bases from J, with 12 bases between. CDR3 nucleotide sequence: TGCGCCAGCAGCCAAGAGCAGCTAGGAAGTCAGCCCCAGCATTTT. Translation gives CASSQEQLGSQPQHF.

V usage is TRBV5-4 and J usage is TRBJ1-1; D gene ambiguous. This CDR3 is 11 amino acids long. V lost 0 bases to trimming and J lost 11 bases, with 8 bases between them. Germline V gives CDR1 SGHNT, CDR2 YYREEE (reference sequence). The DNA of the CDR3 is TGTGCCAGCAGCTTGGGAGTAGAGGCTTTCTTT. This encodes CASSLGVEAFF.

The sample holds one count of this clonotype. The rearrangement uses TRBV2 and TRBJ1-4, with D perhaps matching TRBD1 (6 bases). V lost 6 bases and J lost 0, with 11 bases in between. The CDR3 loop spans 15 amino acids. In germline, CDR1 is SNHLY, CDR2 FYNNEI. This CDR3 reads CASRPRGATNEKLFF. The CDR3 region has the DNA TGTGCCAGCAGACCTAGGGGGGCAACTAATGAAAAACTGTTTTTT.

The chain couples TRBV11-2 to TRBJ2-7; tentative D call: TRBD2 (5 bases). V gave up 5 bases and J gave up 6 bases, with 14 bases separating them. Per the germline V gene, CDR1 is SGHAT and CDR2 is FQNNGV. This CDR3 contains 13 residues. DNA for the CDR3: TGTGCCAGCAGCCCGGACCGGGCGGGCGAGCAGTACTTC. This sequence encodes CASSPDRAGEQYF.

The chain couples TRBV2 to TRBJ1-2, with 7 nucleotides matching TRBD1. Trimming took 8 bases from V and 5 from J; bases not matched to a gene: 11. Germline CDR1 reads SNHLY; CDR2 reads FYNNEI. The CDR3 spans 14 residues. The DNA for the CDR3 is TGTGCCAGCCGACAGGGTCTACGCCCATATGGCTACACCTTC. It is translated as CASRQGLRPYGYTF.

The rearrangement uses TRBV10-3 and TRBJ2-3; 10 bases are shared with TRBD2. V lost 6 bases to trimming and J lost 5 bases; unmatched junction nucleotides: 5. Germline CDR1 ENHRY, CDR2 SYGVKD. The CDR3 totals 14 residues. The DNA of the CDR3 is TGTGCCATCAGGGAGCGGGAGGGCCTAGATACGCAGTATTTT. Its translation is CAIREREGLDTQYF.

The chain carries TRBV2 and TRBJ2-3; 12 bases map to TRBD2. The V segment lost 6 bases and the J segment 7 bases; nucleotides outside the gene matches: 8. CDR1 is SNHLY and CDR2 is FYNNEI in the germline V gene. This CDR3 is 15 amino acids long. The CDR3 region is CASRDTSGGLYTQYF. The CDR3 bases are TGTGCCAGCAGGGATACTAGCGGGGGGTTGTATACGCAGTATTTT.

The J gene is TRBJ1-1, the V gene TRBV5-1; TRBD1 agrees at 9 bases. The CDR3 is 15 residues long. The trim removed 4 bases at V and 0 bases at J, leaving 4 bases unmatched. Germline loops: CDR1 SGHRS, CDR2 YFSETQ. This CDR3 reads CASSPRTGVNTEAFF. Written as DNA, the CDR3 is TGCGCCAGCAGCCCCCGGACAGGGGTGAACACTGAAGCTTTCTTT.

The genes are TRBV28 and TRBJ1-3; 7 bases match TRBD1. CDR3 size: 16 residues. Germline assignment: CDR1 MDHEN and CDR2 SYDVKM. After removal of 5 bases from V and 1 base from J, the junction contained 8 bases not matched to a gene. CDR3 in DNA: TGTGCCAGCAGTCCCCCGACAGGGTTGTCTGGAAACACCATATATTTT. Its protein product is CASSPPTGLSGNTIYF.

This clonotype was observed a few times. The rearrangement links TRBV13 to TRBJ2-7, with 9 bases matching TRBD2. The CDR3 loop spans 16 amino acids. CDR1 is PRHDT and CDR2 is FYEKMQ in the germline V gene (reference sequence). Germline trimming cut 5 bases from V and 5 bases from J; bases unmatched to any gene: 13. In DNA form, the CDR3 reads TGTGCCAGCAGCCCTAGGGGAGCGGGAGGAAGAAACGAGCAGTACTTC. It yields the protein CASSPRGAGGRNEQYF. Drawing the rest from reference TRBV13 and TRBJ2-7, the complete variable domain is AAGVIQSPRHLIKEKRETATLKCYPIPRHDTVYWYQQGPGQDPQFLISFYEKMQSDKGSIPDRFSAQQFSDYHSELNMSSLELGDSALYFCASSPRGAGGRNEQYFGPGTRLTVT.

V is TRBV14 and J is TRBJ1-2; TRBD1 matches 9 bases. The CDR3 is 13 residues long. The V segment lost 5 bases and the J segment 4 bases; nucleotides outside the gene matches: 2. Per the germline V gene, CDR1 is SGHDN and CDR2 is FVKESK. The CDR3 nucleotides are TGTGCCAGCAGCTCGACAGGGGGCTATGGCTACACCTTC. This codes for CASSSTGGYGYTF.

This chain joins TRBV19 and TRBJ2-7, with 8 positions matching TRBD2. The CDR3 extends over 14 amino acids. CDR1 is LNHDA and CDR2 is SQIVND in the germline V gene (reference sequence). With V trimmed by 6 bases and J by 4 bases, 8 bases remained unmatched. CDR3 nucleotides: TGTGCCAGTAGCATAAGCGGGAGAGGGTACGAGCAGTACTTC. Residues: CASSISGRGYEQYF.

The chain joins TRBV5-1 to TRBJ1-1, with D uncertain. Trimming removed 5 bases at V and 2 bases at J, with 10 bases between. The V gene's germline CDR1 is SGHRS and CDR2 YFSETQ. This CDR3 comprises 13 residues. The CDR3 coding sequence is TGCGCCAGCAGTTACACGTTAAACACTGAAGCTTTCTTT. This translates into CASSYTLNTEAFF.

This chain links TRBV27 with TRBJ1-3; D is perhaps TRBD1 (5 bases). The CDR3 covers 16 residues. The germline V gene encodes CDR1 MNHEY and CDR2 SMNVEV (reference sequence). Trimming stripped 2 bases from V and 0 bases from J, with 11 bases between. The CDR3 sequence is CASSLGQGLSGNTIYF. The CDR3 region has the DNA TGTGCCAGCAGTTTAGGGCAGGGTCTCTCTGGAAACACCATATATTTT.